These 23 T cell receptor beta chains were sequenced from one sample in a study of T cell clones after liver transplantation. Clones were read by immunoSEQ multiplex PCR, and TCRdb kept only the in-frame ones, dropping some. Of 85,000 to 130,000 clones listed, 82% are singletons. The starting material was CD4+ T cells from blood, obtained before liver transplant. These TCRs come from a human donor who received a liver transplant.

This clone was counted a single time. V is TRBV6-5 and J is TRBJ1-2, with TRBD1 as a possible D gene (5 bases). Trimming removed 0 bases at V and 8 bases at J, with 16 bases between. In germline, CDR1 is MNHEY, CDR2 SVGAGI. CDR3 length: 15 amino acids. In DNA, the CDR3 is TGTGCCAGCAGTTACTCTCGGGACTTCAGGAGAGGCTACACCTTC. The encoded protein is CASSYSRDFRRGYTF.

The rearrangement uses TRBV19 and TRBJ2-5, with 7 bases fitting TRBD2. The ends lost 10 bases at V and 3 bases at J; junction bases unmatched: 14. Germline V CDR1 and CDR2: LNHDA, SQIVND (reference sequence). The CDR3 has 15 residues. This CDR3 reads CATSDGGRREETQYF. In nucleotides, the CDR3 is TGTGCCACCTCCGACGGGGGGAGAAGGGAAGAGACCCAGTACTTC.

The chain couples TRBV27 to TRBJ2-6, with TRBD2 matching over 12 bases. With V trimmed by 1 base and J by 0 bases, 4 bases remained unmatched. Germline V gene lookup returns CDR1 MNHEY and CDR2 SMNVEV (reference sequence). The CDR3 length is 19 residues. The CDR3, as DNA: TGTGCCAGCAGTTTATTACGACTAGCGGGGGACTCTGGGGCCAACGTCCTGACTTTC. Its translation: CASSLLRLAGDSGANVLTF.

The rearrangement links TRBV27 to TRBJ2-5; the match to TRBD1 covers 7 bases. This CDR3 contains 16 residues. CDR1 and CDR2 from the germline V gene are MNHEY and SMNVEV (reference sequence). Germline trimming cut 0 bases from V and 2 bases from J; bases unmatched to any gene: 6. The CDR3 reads CASSLSDRTGQETQYF. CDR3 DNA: TGTGCCAGCAGTTTATCCGACCGGACAGGTCAAGAGACCCAGTACTTC.

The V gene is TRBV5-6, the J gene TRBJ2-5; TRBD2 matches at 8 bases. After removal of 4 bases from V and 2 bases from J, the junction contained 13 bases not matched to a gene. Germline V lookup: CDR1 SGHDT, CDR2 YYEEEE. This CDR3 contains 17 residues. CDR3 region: CASSNSWGLDLQETQYF. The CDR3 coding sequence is TGTGCCAGCAGCAACTCGTGGGGACTAGATCTTCAAGAGACCCAGTACTTC.

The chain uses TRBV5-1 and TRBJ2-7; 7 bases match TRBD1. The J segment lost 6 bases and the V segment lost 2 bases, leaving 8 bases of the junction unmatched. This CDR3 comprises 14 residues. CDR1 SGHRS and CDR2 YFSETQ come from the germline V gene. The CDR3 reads CASSFTQGFLEQYF. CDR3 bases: TGCGCCAGCAGCTTTACACAGGGGTTCCTCGAGCAGTACTTC.

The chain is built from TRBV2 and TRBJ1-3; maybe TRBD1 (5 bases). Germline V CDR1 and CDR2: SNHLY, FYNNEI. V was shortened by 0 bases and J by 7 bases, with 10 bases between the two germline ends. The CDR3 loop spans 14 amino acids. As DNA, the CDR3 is TGTGCCAGCAGTGAAGCTAGGGGTGGGAACACCATATATTTT. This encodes CASSEARGGNTIYF.

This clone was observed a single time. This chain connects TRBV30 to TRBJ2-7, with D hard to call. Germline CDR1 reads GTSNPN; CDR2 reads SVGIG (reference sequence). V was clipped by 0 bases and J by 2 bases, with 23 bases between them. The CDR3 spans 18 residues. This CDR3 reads CAWSVVSLVPGSTYEQYF. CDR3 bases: TGTGCCTGGAGTGTAGTGTCCTTGGTGCCAGGTTCAACCTACGAGCAGTACTTC. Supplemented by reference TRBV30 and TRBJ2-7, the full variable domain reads SQTIHQWPATLVQPVGSPLSLECTVEGTSNPNLYWYRQAAGRGLQLLFYSVGIGQISSEVPQNLSASRPQDRQFILSSKKLLLSDSGFYLCAWSVVSLVPGSTYEQYFGPGTRLTVT.

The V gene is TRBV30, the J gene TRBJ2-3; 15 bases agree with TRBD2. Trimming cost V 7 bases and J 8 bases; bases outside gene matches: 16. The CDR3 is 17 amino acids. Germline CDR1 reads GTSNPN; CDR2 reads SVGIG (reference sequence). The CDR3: CAYTRTSGRATAGTQYF. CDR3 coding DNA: TGTGCCTACACCCGGACTAGCGGGAGGGCGACCGCGGGTACGCAGTATTTT.

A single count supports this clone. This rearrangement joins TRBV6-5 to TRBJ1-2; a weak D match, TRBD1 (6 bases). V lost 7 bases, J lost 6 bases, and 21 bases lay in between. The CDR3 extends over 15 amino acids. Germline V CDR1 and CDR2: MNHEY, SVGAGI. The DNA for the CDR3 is TGTGCCAGCACGCGCAGTGGACAGTCGGGAGATGGCTACACCTTC. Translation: CASTRSGQSGDGYTF.

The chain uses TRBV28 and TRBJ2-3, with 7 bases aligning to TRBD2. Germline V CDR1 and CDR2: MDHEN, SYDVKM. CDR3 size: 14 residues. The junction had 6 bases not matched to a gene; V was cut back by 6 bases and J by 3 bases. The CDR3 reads CASSPLRETDTQYF. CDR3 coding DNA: TGTGCCAGCAGCCCCCTGCGGGAGACAGATACGCAGTATTTT. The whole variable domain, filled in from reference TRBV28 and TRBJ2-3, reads DVKVTQSSRYLVKRTGEKVFLECVQDMDHENMFWYRQDPGLGLRLIYFSYDVKMKEKGDIPEGYSVSREKKERFSLILESASTNQTSMYLCASSPLRETDTQYFGPGTRLTVL.

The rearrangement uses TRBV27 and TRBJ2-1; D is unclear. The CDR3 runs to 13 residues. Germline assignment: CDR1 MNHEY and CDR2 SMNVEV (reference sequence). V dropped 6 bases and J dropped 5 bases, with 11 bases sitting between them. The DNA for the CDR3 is TGTGCCAGCAGAACGAGATTCGACAATGAGCAGTTCTTC. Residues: CASRTRFDNEQFF.

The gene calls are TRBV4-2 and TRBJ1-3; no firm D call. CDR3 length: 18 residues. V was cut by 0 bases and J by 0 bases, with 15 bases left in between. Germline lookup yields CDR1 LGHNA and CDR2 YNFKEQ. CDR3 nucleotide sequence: TGTGCCAGCAGCCAAGATGATTCCCGGACCCCCTCTGGAAACACCATATATTTT. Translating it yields CASSQDDSRTPSGNTIYF.

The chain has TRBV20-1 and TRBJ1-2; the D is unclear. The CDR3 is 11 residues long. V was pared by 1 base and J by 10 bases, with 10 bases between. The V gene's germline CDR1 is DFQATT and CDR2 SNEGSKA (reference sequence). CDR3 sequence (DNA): TGCAGTGCTAGAGTCCCTGGCATCTACACCTTC. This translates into CSARVPGIYTF.

Here the CDR3 reads CAWEGQGRETQYF. CDR3 DNA: TGTGCCTGGGAGGGACAGGGCAGGGAGACCCAGTACTTC. This chain links TRBV30 with TRBJ2-5, with TRBD1 identical over 9 bases. J lost 5 bases, V lost 5 bases, and 6 bases had no gene match. CDR3 length: 13 amino acids. Germline-derived CDR1 and CDR2 are GTSNPN and SVGIG (reference sequence).

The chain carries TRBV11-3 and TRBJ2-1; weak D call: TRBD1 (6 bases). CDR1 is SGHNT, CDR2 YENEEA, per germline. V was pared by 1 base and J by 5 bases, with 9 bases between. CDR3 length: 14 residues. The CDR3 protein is CASSLGTENNEQFF. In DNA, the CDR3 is TGTGCCAGCAGCTTAGGGACAGAAAACAATGAGCAGTTCTTC.

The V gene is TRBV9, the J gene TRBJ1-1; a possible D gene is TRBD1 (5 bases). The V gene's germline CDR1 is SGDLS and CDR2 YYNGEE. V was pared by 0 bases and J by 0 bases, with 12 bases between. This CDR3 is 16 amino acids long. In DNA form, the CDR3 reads TGTGCCAGCAGCGTAGGGGGCAGTACCATGAACACTGAAGCTTTCTTT. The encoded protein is CASSVGGSTMNTEAFF.

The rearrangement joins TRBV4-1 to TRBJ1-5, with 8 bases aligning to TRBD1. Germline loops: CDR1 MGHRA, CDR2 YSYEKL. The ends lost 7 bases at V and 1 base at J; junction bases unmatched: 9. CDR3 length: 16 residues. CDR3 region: CASTPSGGFSNQPQHF. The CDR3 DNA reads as TGCGCCAGCACCCCGTCAGGGGGCTTCAGCAATCAGCCCCAGCATTTT.

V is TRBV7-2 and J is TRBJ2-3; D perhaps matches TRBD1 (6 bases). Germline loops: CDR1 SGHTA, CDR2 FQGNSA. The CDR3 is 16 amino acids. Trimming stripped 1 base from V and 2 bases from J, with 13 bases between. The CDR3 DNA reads TGTGCCAGCAGCTTAGTGGGGACACGGGACACAGATACGCAGTATTTT. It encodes CASSLVGTRDTDTQYF.

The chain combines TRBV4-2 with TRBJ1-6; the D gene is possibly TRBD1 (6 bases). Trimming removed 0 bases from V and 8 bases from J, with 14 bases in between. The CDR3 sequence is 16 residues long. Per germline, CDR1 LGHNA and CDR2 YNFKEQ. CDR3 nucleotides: TGTGCCAGCAGCCAAGATCGGAGACAGGACCATTCACCCCTCCACTTT. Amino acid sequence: CASSQDRRQDHSPLHF.

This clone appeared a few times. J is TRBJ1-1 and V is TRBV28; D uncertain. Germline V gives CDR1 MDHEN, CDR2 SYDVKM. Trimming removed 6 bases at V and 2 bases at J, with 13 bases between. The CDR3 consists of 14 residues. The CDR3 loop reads CASSPDSKNTEAFF. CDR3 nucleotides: TGTGCCAGCAGCCCGGACTCGAAAAACACTGAAGCTTTCTTT.

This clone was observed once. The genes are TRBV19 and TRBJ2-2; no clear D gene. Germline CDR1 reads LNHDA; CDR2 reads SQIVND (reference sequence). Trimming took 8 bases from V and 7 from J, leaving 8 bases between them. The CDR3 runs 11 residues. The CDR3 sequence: CASLRHGELFF. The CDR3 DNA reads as TGTGCCAGTCTGAGGCACGGGGAGCTGTTTTTT.

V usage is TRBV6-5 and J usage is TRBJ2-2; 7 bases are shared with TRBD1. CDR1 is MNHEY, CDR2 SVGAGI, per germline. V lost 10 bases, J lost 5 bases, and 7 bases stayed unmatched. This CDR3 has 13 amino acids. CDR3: CATKRGQTGELFF. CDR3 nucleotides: TGTGCCACCAAAAGGGGGCAAACCGGGGAGCTGTTTTTT.